Listed below are T cell receptor beta chains from one sample, sequenced in a study of blood T cells in healthy people across ages. Via MiXCR, TCRdb re-called the 5' RACE reads, giving one row per CDR3 protein. The table shows more than 700,000 distinct CDR3 sequences, with 50% to 65% occurring only once. The source material was blood. These receptors all come from an elderly man in good health. Both conserved end residues are part of each CDR3. A D gene is named only where the DNA matches it firmly. Clone size is shown for a subset of rows, as once, few, many or a class of expanded clone.

v_gene	len	d_gene	j_gene	abundance	CDR3nt	CDR3aa
TRBV6-5	17	TRBD2	TRBJ2-1	.	TGTGCCAGCAGTTACACCCCTCTAGCGGGCCTTAACAATGAGCAGTTCTTC	CASSYTPLAGLNNEQFF
TRBV28	14	TRBD1	TRBJ1-2	.	TGTGCCAGCAGTACCAGGACAGGGAGGGATGGCTACACCTTC	CASSTRTGRDGYTF
TRBV5-1	15	TRBD1	TRBJ1-6	.	TGCGCCAGCCGCGACCCCGGGACAGGCGGGTCGGCCCTCCACTTT	CASRDPGTGGSALHF
TRBV27	13	.	TRBJ2-3	.	TGTGCCAGCAGTCGAAAGCGCACAGATACGCAGTATTTT	CASSRKRTDTQYF
TRBV29-1	10	.	TRBJ2-7	.	TGCAGCGTTGATTCCGGCGAGCAGTACTTC	CSVDSGEQYF
TRBV6-5	15	.	TRBJ2-3	few	TGTGCCAGCAGTTACGCTTCGGGTTACACAGATACGCAGTATTTT	CASSYASGYTDTQYF
TRBV4-2	17	.	TRBJ2-1	.	TGTGTCAGCAGCCAAGACGGTCCAGAGGTGACCTACAATGAGCAGTTCTTC	CVSSQDGPEVTYNEQFF
TRBV20-1	15	TRBD2	TRBJ2-3	.	TGCAGTGCTTCCCAAACTAGCGGAGGCACAGATACGCAGTATTTT	CSASQTSGGTDTQYF
TRBV5-1	14	.	TRBJ2-3	.	TGTGCCAGCAGCTTTTGGGAAAGCACAGATACGCAGTATTTT	CASSFWESTDTQYF
TRBV2	14	.	TRBJ2-5	once	TGTGCCAGCAACCAAGGGGGGGGTGGAGAGACCCAGTACTTC	CASNQGGGGETQYF
TRBV6-1	14	TRBD2	TRBJ2-3	.	TGTGCCAGCAGTGAAAAGCGGGAAGGTCCTACGCAGTATTTT	CASSEKREGPTQYF
TRBV12-3/TRBV12-4	13	.	TRBJ1-5	.	TGTGCCAGCAGGTTAGGGGGCAATCAGCCCCAGCATTTT	CASRLGGNQPQHF
TRBV25-1	13	TRBD1	TRBJ2-7	few	TGTGCCAGCGGGACAGGGGGGAGGAGCGAGCAGTACTTC	CASGTGGRSEQYF
TRBV5-1	14	.	TRBJ1-6	.	TGCGCCAGCAGCTTGGAATGGAGTAATTCACCCCTCCACTTT	CASSLEWSNSPLHF
TRBV29-1	14	.	TRBJ2-3	.	TGCAGCGTCGCAACAGGGGGGGACACAGATACGCAGTATTTT	CSVATGGDTDTQYF
TRBV5-1	16	TRBD1	TRBJ2-1	.	TGCGCCAGCAGCGCCGAGGGACAGGTCACCTACAATGAGCAGTTCTTC	CASSAEGQVTYNEQFF
TRBV4-2	14	.	TRBJ2-7	few	TGTGCCAGCAGCCAAGAGGGCAGGGGCAACGAGCAGTACTTC	CASSQEGRGNEQYF
TRBV7-2	17	.	TRBJ2-7	.	TGTGCCAGCAGCCGTCGGGCGACTGACAGGCAGGGCTACGAGCAGTACTTC	CASSRRATDRQGYEQYF
TRBV4-1	13	.	TRBJ1-2	once	TGCGCCAGCAGCCGGGAAAACTCCCTTGGCTTCACCTTC	CASSRENSLGFTF
TRBV29-1	16	TRBD2	TRBJ2-4	.	TGCAGCGCCTATGGACTAGCGGGAGTAGCCAAAAACATTCAGTACTTC	CSAYGLAGVAKNIQYF
TRBV13	14	TRBD1	TRBJ2-5	few	TGTGCCAGCAGCACAGGGGACAGTCAAGAGACCCAGTACTTC	CASSTGDSQETQYF
TRBV18	15	TRBD2	TRBJ2-5	few	TGTGCCAGCTCCCCAATAGCGGGAGGAGGAGAGACCCAGTACTTC	CASSPIAGGGETQYF
TRBV7-2	14	TRBD2	TRBJ2-1	few	TGTGCCACAAGGGTCCTAGCGGGACGGGGGGAGCAGTTCTTC	CATRVLAGRGEQFF
TRBV5-1	15	.	TRBJ1-2	.	TGCGCCAGCAGCTTTTCAGTACCCGGGATAGGTGGCTACACCTTC	CASSFSVPGIGGYTF
TRBV5-1	13	TRBD2	TRBJ2-5	.	TGCGCCAGCAGTCCCGGACTAGCCTCCCAACAGTACTTC	CASSPGLASQQYF
TRBV20-1	12	TRBD2	TRBJ2-1	.	TGCAGTGCTAGCGGCGGGAGAAATGAGCAGTTCTTC	CSASGGRNEQFF
TRBV12-3/TRBV12-4	17	TRBD1	TRBJ2-1	.	TGTGCCAGCAGCCTCTCAACCGGGGGACAGGGTTACAATGAGCAGTTCTTC	CASSLSTGGQGYNEQFF
TRBV7-6	15	TRBD2	TRBJ2-7	.	TGTGCCAGCAGCAATGGACTAGCGGGAATCTACGAGCAGTACTTC	CASSNGLAGIYEQYF
TRBV4-1	18	.	TRBJ2-2	.	TGCGCCAGCAGCCAAGGTTTTTCGGGGAGCACTCTCACCGGGGAGCTGTTTTTT	CASSQGFSGSTLTGELFF
TRBV6-5	18	.	TRBJ2-6	.	TGTGCCAGCAGTTACCTCCGGGACACCCACTCTGGGGCCAACGTCCTGACTTTC	CASSYLRDTHSGANVLTF
TRBV29-1	12	TRBD1	TRBJ1-1	.	TGCAGCGTTCTACAGGGGTGGACTGAAGCTTTCTTT	CSVLQGWTEAFF
TRBV15	16	.	TRBJ2-3	.	TGTGCCACCAGCAGAGGACTCGGGCAGGGCACAGATACGCAGTATTTT	CATSRGLGQGTDTQYF
TRBV5-1	15	TRBD1	TRBJ1-1	.	TGCGCCAGCAGCTCCTCGACAGGGCCCAACACTGAAGCTTTCTTT	CASSSSTGPNTEAFF
TRBV7-9	20	TRBD2	TRBJ2-1	.	TGTGCCAGCAGCTCTATCGGGGGACTAGCGGGGGACCCTACGGGTAATGAGCAGTTCTTC	CASSSIGGLAGDPTGNEQFF
TRBV20-1	14	.	TRBJ2-1	.	TGCAGTGCTCAACTCCCAGAGGGGAACAATGAGCAGTTCTTC	CSAQLPEGNNEQFF
TRBV29-1	15	TRBD1	TRBJ2-7	.	TGCAGCGTTGGTTCGGGACAGGGGGGCGTCCACGAGCAGTACTTC	CSVGSGQGGVHEQYF
TRBV4-1	17	TRBD1	TRBJ2-7	few	TGCGCCAGCAGCCAAGAATTGGGCAGGGGGCGGACCTACGAGCAGTACTTC	CASSQELGRGRTYEQYF
TRBV27	13	.	TRBJ1-5	.	TGTGCCAGCAATAGGGGTAGCGGCCAGCCCCAGCATTTT	CASNRGSGQPQHF
TRBV28	16	TRBD2	TRBJ2-7	.	TGTGCCAGCAGTTTAACGGGGCGGGAGGTCTCCTACAAGCAGTACTTC	CASSLTGREVSYKQYF
TRBV6-6	16	.	TRBJ1-5	.	TGTGCCAGCAGTCCTCCCCAGGACAGCAGCAATCAGCCCCAGCATTTT	CASSPPQDSSNQPQHF
TRBV5-1	14	TRBD2	TRBJ2-5	.	TGCGCCAGCAGCGCGGGAGCCGATTTCGAGACCCAGTACTTC	CASSAGADFETQYF